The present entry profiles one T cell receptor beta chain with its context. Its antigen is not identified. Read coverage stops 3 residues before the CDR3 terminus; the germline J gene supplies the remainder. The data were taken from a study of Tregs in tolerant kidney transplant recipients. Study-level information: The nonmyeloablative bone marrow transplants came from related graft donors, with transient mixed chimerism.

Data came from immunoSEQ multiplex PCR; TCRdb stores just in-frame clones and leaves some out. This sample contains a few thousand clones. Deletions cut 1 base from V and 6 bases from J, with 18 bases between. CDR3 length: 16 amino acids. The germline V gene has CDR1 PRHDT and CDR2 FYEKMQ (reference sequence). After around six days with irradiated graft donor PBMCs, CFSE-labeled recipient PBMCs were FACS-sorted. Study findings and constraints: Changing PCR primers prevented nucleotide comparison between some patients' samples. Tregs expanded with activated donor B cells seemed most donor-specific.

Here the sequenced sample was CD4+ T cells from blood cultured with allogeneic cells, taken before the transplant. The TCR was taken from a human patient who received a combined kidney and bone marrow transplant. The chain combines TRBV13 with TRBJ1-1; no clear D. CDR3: CASSLVRGFWLAEAFF. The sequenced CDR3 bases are TGTGCCAGCAGCTTAGTCCGCGGATTTTGGCTCGCTGAA.